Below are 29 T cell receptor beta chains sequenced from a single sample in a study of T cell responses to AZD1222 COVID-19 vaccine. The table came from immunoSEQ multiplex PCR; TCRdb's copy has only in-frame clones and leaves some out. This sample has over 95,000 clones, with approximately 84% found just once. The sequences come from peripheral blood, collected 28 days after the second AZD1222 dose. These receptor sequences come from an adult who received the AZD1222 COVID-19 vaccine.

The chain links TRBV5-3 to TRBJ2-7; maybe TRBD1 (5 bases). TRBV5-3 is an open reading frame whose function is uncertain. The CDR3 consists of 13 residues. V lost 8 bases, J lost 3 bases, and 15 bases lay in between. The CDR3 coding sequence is TGTGCCAGCAGACAGAACCTTAACTACGAGCAGTACTTC. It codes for CASRQNLNYEQYF.

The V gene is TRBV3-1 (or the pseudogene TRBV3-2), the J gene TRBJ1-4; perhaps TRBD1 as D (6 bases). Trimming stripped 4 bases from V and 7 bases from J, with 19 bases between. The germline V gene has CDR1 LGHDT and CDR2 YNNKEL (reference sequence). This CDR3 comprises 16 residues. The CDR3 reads CASSRQVSVGGEKLFF. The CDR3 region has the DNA TGTGCCAGCAGCCGACAGGTTTCCGTGGGTGGTGAAAAACTGTTTTTT.

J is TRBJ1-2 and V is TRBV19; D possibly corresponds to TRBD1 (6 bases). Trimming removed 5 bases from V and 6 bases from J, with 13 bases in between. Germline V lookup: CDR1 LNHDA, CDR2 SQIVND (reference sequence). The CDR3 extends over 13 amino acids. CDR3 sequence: CASSFGTMDGYTF. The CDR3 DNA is TGTGCCAGTAGTTTCGGGACAATGGATGGCTACACCTTC.

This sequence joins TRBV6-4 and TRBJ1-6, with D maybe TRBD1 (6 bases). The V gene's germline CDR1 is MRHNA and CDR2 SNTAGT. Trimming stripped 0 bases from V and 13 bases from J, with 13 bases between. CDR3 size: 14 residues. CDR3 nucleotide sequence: TGTGCCAGCAGTGACTCCTACTCCGGGGGCCCCCTCCACTTT. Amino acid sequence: CASSDSYSGGPLHF.

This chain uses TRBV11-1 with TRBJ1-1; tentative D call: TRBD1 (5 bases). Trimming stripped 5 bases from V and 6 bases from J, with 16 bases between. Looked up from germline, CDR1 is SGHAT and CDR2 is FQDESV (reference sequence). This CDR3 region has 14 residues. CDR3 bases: TGTGCCAGCAGCCTAAGTGCCCGGGGCCCTGAAGCTTTCTTT. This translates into CASSLSARGPEAFF.

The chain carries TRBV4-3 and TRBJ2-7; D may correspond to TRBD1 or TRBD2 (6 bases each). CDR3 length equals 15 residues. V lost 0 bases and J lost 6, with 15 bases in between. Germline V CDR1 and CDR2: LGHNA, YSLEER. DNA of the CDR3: TGCGCCAGCAGCCAAGATGGAGGGGGGCGGACCGAGCAGTACTTC. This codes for CASSQDGGGRTEQYF.

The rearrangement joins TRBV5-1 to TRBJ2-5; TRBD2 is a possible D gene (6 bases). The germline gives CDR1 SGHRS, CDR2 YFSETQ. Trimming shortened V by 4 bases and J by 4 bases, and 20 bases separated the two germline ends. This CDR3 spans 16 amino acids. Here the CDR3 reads CASSGNSGGVPETQYF. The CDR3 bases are TGCGCCAGCAGCGGAAATAGCGGAGGAGTTCCAGAGACCCAGTACTTC. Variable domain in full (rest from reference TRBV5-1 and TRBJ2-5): KAGVTQTPRYLIKTRGQQVTLSCSPISGHRSVSWYQQTPGQGLQFLFEYFSETQRNKGNFPGRFSGRQFSNSRSEMNVSTLELGDSALYLCASSGNSGGVPETQYFGPGTRLLVL.

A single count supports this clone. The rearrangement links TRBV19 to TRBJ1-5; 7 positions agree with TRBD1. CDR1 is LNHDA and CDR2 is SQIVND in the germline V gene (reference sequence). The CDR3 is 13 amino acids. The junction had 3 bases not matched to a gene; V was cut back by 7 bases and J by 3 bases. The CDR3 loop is CASKGQPNQPQHF. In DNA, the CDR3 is TGTGCCAGTAAGGGACAGCCCAATCAGCCCCAGCATTTT.

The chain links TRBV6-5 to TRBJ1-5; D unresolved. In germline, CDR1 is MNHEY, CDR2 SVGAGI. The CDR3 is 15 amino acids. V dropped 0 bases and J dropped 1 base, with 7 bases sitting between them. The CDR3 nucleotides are TGTGCCAGCAGTTACTCAAGGGTGAGCAATCAGCCCCAGCATTTT. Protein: CASSYSRVSNQPQHF.

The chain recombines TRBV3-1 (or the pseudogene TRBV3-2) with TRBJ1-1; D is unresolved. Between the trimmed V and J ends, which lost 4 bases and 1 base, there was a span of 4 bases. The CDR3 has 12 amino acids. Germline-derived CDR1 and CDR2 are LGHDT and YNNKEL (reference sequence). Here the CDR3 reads CASSRENTEAFF. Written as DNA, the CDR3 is TGTGCCAGCAGCCGGGAGAACACTGAAGCTTTCTTT.

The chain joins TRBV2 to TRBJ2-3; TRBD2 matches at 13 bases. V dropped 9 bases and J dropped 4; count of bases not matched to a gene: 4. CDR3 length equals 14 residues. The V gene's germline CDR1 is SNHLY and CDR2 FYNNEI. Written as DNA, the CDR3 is TGTGCCAGTGCACTAGCGGGAGGGTCAGATACGCAGTATTTT. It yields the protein CASALAGGSDTQYF.

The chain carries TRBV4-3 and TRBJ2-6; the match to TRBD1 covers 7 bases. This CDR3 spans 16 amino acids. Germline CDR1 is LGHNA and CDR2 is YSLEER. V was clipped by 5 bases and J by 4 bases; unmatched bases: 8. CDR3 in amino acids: CASSDLKGAGANVLTF. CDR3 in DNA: TGCGCCAGCAGCGACCTGAAGGGGGCGGGGGCCAACGTCCTGACTTTC.

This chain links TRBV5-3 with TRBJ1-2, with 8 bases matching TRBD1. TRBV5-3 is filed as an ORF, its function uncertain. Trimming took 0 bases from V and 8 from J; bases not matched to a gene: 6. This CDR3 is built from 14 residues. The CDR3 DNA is TGTGCCAGAAGCTTGGCCCGGACAGGGTGCGGCTACACCTTC. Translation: CARSLARTGCGYTF.

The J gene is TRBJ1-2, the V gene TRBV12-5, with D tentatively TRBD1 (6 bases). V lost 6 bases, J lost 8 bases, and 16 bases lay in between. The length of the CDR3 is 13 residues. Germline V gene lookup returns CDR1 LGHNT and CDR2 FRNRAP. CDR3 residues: CASGHRDSAGYTF. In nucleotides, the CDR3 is TGTGCTAGTGGACACAGGGATAGTGCCGGCTACACCTTC. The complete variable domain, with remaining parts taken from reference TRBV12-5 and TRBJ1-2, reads DARVTQTPRHKVTEMGQEVTMRCQPILGHNTVFWYRQTMMQGLELLAYFRNRAPLDDSGMPKDRFSAEMPDATLATLKIQPSEPRDSAVYFCASGHRDSAGYTFGSGTRLTVV.

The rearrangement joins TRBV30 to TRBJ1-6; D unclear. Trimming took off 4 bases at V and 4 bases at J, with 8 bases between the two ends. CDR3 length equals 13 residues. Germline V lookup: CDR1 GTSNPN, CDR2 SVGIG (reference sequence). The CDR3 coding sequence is TGTGCCTGGACCCTGGTTTATAATTCACCCCTCCACTTT. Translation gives CAWTLVYNSPLHF.

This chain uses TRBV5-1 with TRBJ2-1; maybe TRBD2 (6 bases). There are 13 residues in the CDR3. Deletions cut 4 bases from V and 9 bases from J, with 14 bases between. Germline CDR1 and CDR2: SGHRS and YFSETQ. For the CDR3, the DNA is TGCGCCAGCAGCAGGGAGGTAGCTCGTGAGCAGTTCTTC. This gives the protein CASSREVAREQFF.

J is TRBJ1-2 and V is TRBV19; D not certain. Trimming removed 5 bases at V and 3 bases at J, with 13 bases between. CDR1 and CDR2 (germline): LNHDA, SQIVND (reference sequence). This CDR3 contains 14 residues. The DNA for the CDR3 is TGTGCCAGTAGTGTTCCAAGGGTGGACTATGGCTACACCTTC. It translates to CASSVPRVDYGYTF.

The CDR3 coding sequence is TGTGCCAGTAGTACCGAACTTTTACAGGGGACGAGCAATCAGCCCCAGCATTTT. Its translation is CASSTELLQGTSNQPQHF. V and J are TRBV19 and TRBJ1-5; TRBD1 matches 7 bases. V dropped 4 bases and J dropped 1; count of bases not matched to a gene: 13. Germline values: CDR1 LNHDA, CDR2 SQIVND (reference sequence). This CDR3 has 18 residues.

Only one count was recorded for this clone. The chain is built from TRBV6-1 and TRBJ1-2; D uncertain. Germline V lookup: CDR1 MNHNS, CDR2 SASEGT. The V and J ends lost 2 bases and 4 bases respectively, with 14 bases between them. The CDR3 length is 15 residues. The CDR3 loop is CASSERLRPGYGYTF. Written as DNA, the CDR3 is TGTGCCAGCAGTGAACGCCTTCGACCGGGCTATGGCTACACCTTC.

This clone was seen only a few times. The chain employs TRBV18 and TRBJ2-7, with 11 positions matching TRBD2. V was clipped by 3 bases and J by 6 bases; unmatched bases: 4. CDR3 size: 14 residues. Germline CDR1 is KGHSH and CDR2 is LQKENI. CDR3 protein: CASSPWTSGPEQYF. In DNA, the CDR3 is TGTGCCAGCTCACCCTGGACTAGCGGGCCCGAGCAGTACTTC.

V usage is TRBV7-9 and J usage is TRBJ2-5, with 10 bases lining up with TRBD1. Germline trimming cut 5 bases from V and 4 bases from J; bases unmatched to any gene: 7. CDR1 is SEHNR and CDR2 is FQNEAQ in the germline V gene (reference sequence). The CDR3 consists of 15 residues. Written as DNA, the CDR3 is TGTGCCAGCAGCCCGGGGACAGGGGACGTAGAGACCCAGTACTTC. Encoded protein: CASSPGTGDVETQYF.

CDR3 sequence (DNA): TGCGCCAGCAGTCAACCGGGACAGGGGACTCCCCAGAACACCGGGGAGCTGTTTTTT. It specifies CASSQPGQGTPQNTGELFF. The gene calls are TRBV23-1 and TRBJ2-2; 10 bases map to TRBD1. TRBV23-1 is filed as an ORF, its function uncertain. This CDR3 is built from 19 residues. V gave up 2 bases and J gave up 1 base; unmatched junction bases: 10.

CDR3 sequence reads: CASSLGLAEGELFF. CDR3 nucleotides: TGTGCCAGCAGTCTAGGACTAGCGGAGGGGGAGCTGTTTTTT. The chain combines TRBV6-5 with TRBJ2-2, with 10 bases lining up with TRBD2. In germline, CDR1 is MNHEY, CDR2 SVGAGI. Trimming cost V 5 bases and J 8 bases; bases outside gene matches: 5. CDR3 size: 14 residues.

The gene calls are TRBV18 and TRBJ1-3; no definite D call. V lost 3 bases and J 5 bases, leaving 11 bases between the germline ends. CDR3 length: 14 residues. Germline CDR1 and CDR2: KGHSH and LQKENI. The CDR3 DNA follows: TGTGCCAGCTCACCTACCCTTGAGCGAAACACCATATATTTT. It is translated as CASSPTLERNTIYF.

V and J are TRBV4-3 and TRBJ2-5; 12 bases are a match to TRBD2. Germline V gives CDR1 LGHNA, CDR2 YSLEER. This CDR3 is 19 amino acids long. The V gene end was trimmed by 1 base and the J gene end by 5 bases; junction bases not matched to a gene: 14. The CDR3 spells CASSQVERSSGRARETQYF. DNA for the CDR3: TGCGCCAGCAGCCAAGTGGAGAGGTCTAGCGGGAGGGCCCGGGAGACCCAGTACTTC.

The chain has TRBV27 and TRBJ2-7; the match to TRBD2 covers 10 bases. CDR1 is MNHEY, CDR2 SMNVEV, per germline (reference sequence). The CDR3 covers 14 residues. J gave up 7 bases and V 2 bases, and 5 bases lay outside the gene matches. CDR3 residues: CASSLLAGVGEQYF. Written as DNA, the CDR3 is TGTGCCAGCAGTTTACTAGCGGGAGTCGGGGAGCAGTACTTC.

The CDR3 DNA follows: TGTGCCACCTTCCCTGGGGGTTACAATGAGCAGTTCTTC. Translating it yields CATFPGGYNEQFF. The V and J genes are TRBV6-5 and TRBJ2-1, with D perhaps given as TRBD1 or TRBD2 (5 bases each). This CDR3 is built from 13 residues. Germline V gene data show CDR1 as MNHEY and CDR2 as SVGAGI. V was shortened by 10 bases and J by 4 bases, with 14 bases between the two germline ends.

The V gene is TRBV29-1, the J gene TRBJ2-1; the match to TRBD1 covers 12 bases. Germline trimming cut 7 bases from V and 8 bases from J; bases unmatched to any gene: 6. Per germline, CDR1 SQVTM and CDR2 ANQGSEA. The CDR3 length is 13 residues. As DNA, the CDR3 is TGCAGCGGCGGGACAGGGGGCGAGGATGAGCAGTTCTTC. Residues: CSGGTGGEDEQFF.

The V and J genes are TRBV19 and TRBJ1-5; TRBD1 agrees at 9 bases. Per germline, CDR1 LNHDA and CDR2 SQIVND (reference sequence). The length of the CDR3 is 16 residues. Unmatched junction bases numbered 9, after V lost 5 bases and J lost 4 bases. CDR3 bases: TGTGCCAGTAGTGGATTTGTAGGACAGGGGAATCAGCCCCAGCATTTT. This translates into CASSGFVGQGNQPQHF.